The next 13 T cell receptor beta chains were all read from a single sample in a study of T cells in severe cutaneous drug reactions (dated by TCRdb to the late 2010s). Sequencing was performed on donors who were patients with carbamazepine-induced Stevens-Johnson syndrome or toxic epidermal necrolysis (CBZ-SJS/TEN). TCRdb shows the sequencer as Illumina MiSeq. Library preparation used the iRepertoire multiplex PCR system with TCR subtype-specific primers for both bulk and single-cell sequencing. After the reads were reprocessed by TCRdb, one entry was made per CDR3 protein sequence, with no DNA. The table for this sample records tens of thousands of distinct CDR3 sequences. Approximately 7.5% of the sample rests with the top ten. The sequencing sample was made of PBMCs. These receptors all come from a human donor with toxic epidermal necrolysis, a severe cutaneous drug reaction.

The V gene is TRBV28, the J gene TRBJ1-5. This CDR3 is built from 12 residues. Per germline, CDR1 MDHEN and CDR2 SYDVKM. CDR3 in amino acids: CASSERDQPQHF.

The V gene is TRBV24-1, the J gene TRBJ2-1; the TRBD1 assignment by TCRdb is unverifiable without DNA. The length of the CDR3 is 18 residues. CDR1 and CDR2 (germline): KGHDR, SFDVKD. CDR3 sequence: CATSDLKTGAIRVNEQFF.

The rearrangement uses TRBV28 and TRBJ2-1; TCRdb lists TRBD1, though no DNA is available to test this call. Germline V gene sequence: CDR1 MDHEN, CDR2 SYDVKM. The CDR3 loop spans 14 amino acids. This CDR3 is CASSGAGRGNEQFF.

The V call is TRBV6-5, the J call TRBJ2-7. The CDR3 length is 11 residues. Germline loops: CDR1 MNHEY, CDR2 SVGAGI. The CDR3 spells CASSYLNEQYF.

This chain links TRBV20-1 with TRBJ1-5. CDR1 is DFQATT and CDR2 is SNEGSKA in the germline V gene (reference sequence). The CDR3 spans 13 residues. This CDR3 is CSARGEGDQPQHF.

The chain has TRBV18 and TRBJ2-7. The CDR3 runs to 11 residues. Germline CDR1 reads KGHSH; CDR2 reads LQKENI. The CDR3 region is CASSPRREQYF.

This sequence joins TRBV27 and TRBJ1-5; TCRdb names TRBD1, which stays unverified in the absence of DNA. Looked up from germline, CDR1 is MNHEY and CDR2 is SMNVEV (reference sequence). This CDR3 spans 16 amino acids. CDR3 in amino acids: CASSLRGQGGKQPQHF.

This chain's CDR3 is CASSGYGLSSGNTIYF. V is TRBV5-1 and J is TRBJ1-3. This CDR3 contains 16 residues. Germline V gene sequence: CDR1 SGHRS, CDR2 YFSETQ.

V is TRBV28 and J is TRBJ1-5. The CDR3 contains 12 residues. Germline V gives CDR1 MDHEN, CDR2 SYDVKM. CDR3 loop: CASSLAVQPQHF. The full variable domain, with the rest looked up from reference TRBV28 and TRBJ1-5, is DVKVTQSSRYLVKRTGEKVFLECVQDMDHENMFWYRQDPGLGLRLIYFSYDVKMKEKGDIPEGYSVSREKKERFSLILESASTNQTSMYLCASSLAVQPQHFGDGTRLSIL.

This chain uses TRBV4-3 with TRBJ2-1; TCRdb gives TRBD1 as the D gene, but with no DNA this cannot be confirmed. CDR1 and CDR2 from the germline V gene are LGHNA and YSLEER. There are 14 residues in the CDR3. CDR3 region: CASSQARHRGEQFF.

The V call is TRBV2, the J call TRBJ2-7. CDR3 length: 14 amino acids. In germline, CDR1 is SNHLY, CDR2 FYNNEI. The CDR3: CASSEARGLYEQYF. The complete variable domain, with remaining parts taken from reference TRBV2 and TRBJ2-7, reads EPEVTQTPSHQVTQMGQEVILRCVPISNHLYFYWYRQILGQKVEFLVSFYNNEISEKSEIFDDQFSVERPDGSNFTLKIRSTKLEDSAMYFCASSEARGLYEQYFGPGTRLTVT.

V is TRBV7-2 and J is TRBJ1-5. CDR1 SGHTA and CDR2 FQGNSA come from the germline V gene. The CDR3 extends over 16 amino acids. The CDR3 spells CASSLGSTQTNQPQHF. The variable domain in full, with the rest retrieved from reference TRBV7-2 and TRBJ1-5, is GAGVSQSPSNKVTEKGKDVELRCDPISGHTALYWYRQSLGQGLEFLIYFQGNSAPDKSGLPSDRFSAERTGGSVSTLTIQRTQQEDSAVYLCASSLGSTQTNQPQHFGDGTRLSIL.

This chain links TRBV7-3 with TRBJ2-1; TCRdb picks TRBD1, but there is no DNA to check that call. The CDR3 contains 14 residues. Germline V gene lookup returns CDR1 SGHTA and CDR2 FQGTGA. This CDR3 reads CASSPTGTYNEQFF.